This T cell receptor (beta chain) was identified during a study of blood T cell repertoires in COVID-19. This table comes from immunoSEQ multiplex PCR, and its TCRdb copy is limited to in-frame clones, with some not included. The sample gives fewer than 200,000 clones, roughly four fifths of which show up once; roughly 7.5% is in the top ten. Germline V gives CDR1 SNHLY, CDR2 FYNNEI. This CDR3 is 13 amino acids long. V gave up 7 bases and J gave up 8 bases; unmatched junction bases: 6. The sequenced material came from peripheral blood. The receptor was derived from a woman between 65 and 79 years old with COVID-19, enrolled during active disease. This rearrangement joins TRBV2 to TRBJ1-4; 8 nucleotides agree with TRBD1. Here the CDR3 reads CASTDRGGEKLFF. The CDR3 DNA follows: TGTGCCAGCACTGACAGGGGAGGGGAAAAACTGTTTTTT.